This T cell receptor (beta chain) was sequenced for a study of CD8+ T cells in alopecia areata. Treatment described: oral pan-JAK inhibitor, 5-10 mg twice daily. Extraction and reverse transcription of RNA yielded cDNA as the sequencing template. Some clones are missing from TCRdb's copy, which holds only in-frame ones; the method was immunoSEQ multiplex PCR. The data show some 98,000 clones, roughly three fifths seen once. Broader study findings: Numerous expanded lesional clones remained in scalp and blood during tofacitinib.

Concerning this clone itself: Its antigen is currently unknown.

V gave up 4 bases and J gave up 5 bases, with 18 bases separating them. This CDR3 has 16 residues. Germline values: CDR1 LNHDA, CDR2 SQIVND (reference sequence). V is TRBV19 and J is TRBJ2-1; D tentatively fits TRBD1 or TRBD2 (5 bases each). This sequence was found in a human donor with alopecia areata. This material consisted of CD8+ T cells sorted from blood, taken at week 4, from a patient treated with tofacitinib. CDR3 protein: CASSNPRVRVNNEQFF. CDR3 DNA: TGTGCCAGTAGTAACCCCAGGGTGAGGGTAAACAATGAGCAGTTCTTC.